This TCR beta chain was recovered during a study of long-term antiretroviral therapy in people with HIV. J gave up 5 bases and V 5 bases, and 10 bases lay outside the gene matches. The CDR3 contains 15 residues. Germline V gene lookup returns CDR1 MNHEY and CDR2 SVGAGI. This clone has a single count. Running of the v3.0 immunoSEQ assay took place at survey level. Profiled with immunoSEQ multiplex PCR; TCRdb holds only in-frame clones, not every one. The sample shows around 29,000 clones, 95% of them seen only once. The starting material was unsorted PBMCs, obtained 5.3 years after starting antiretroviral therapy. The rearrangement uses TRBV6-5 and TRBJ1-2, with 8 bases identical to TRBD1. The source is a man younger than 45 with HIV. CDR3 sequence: CASSPSAGGWYGYTF. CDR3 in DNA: TGTGCCAGCAGTCCTTCGGCAGGGGGCTGGTATGGCTACACCTTC.